The 31 T cell receptor beta chains reported below all come from one sample, sequenced in a study of blood T cells in healthy people across ages (dated by TCRdb to between 2014 and 2016). Libraries were prepared through 5' RACE. TCRdb lists the instrument as Illumina HiSeq 2500. A second PCR of 7 to 11 cycles was performed with a sample-barcoded 5' primer and a J-beta primer mix. TCRdb reprocessing: public reads trimmed at Q25 with fastp, clones called with MiXCR, in-frame beta chains kept. Every distinct CDR3 protein forms one entry, paired with its most common genes and DNA. This sample is represented by some 1,000,000 distinct CDR3 sequences; roughly 24% of them were singletons. Approximately 0.71% of the sample belongs to the ten largest clones. The data were also submitted as part of a second study, on T cells of mothers and their children.

The sequenced sample consisted of blood. These receptors all stem from a girl aged 2 to 9 in good health.

The rearrangement joins TRBV14 to TRBJ1-4; 7 nucleotides agree with TRBD1. The CDR3 sequence is 15 residues long. The ends lost 4 bases at V and 7 bases at J; junction bases unmatched: 9. The germline V gene encodes CDR1 SGHDN and CDR2 FVKESK. The CDR3 protein is CASSRAQGLGEKLFF. The CDR3 DNA reads TGTGCCAGCAGCCGGGCACAGGGGCTGGGTGAAAAACTGTTTTTT.

This chain connects TRBV7-2 to TRBJ1-2, with a tentative D call TRBD1 (5 bases). Germline CDR1 and CDR2: SGHTA and FQGNSA. There are 14 residues in the CDR3. With 5 bases removed from V and 2 bases from J, the gap between germline ends came to 12 bases. This chain's CDR3 is CASSPQPGNYGYTF. The CDR3 DNA reads TGTGCCAGCAGCCCCCAGCCAGGGAACTATGGCTACACCTTC.

This chain links TRBV5-6 with TRBJ2-5; 15 nucleotides line up with TRBD2. V lost 2 bases, J lost 2 bases, and 4 bases stayed unmatched. CDR1 is SGHDT and CDR2 is YYEEEE in the germline V gene. The CDR3 sequence is 17 residues long. CDR3 sequence: CASSFGLAGGPQETQYF. The DNA of the CDR3 is TGTGCCAGCAGCTTTGGACTAGCGGGAGGGCCGCAAGAGACCCAGTACTTC.

This clonotype was seen only a few times. The V call is TRBV5-1, the J call TRBJ2-7; no clear D. Germline V gene sequence: CDR1 SGHRS, CDR2 YFSETQ. Between the trimmed V and J ends, which lost 7 bases and 3 bases, there was a span of 17 bases. The CDR3 consists of 14 residues. The CDR3 spells CASFSSPGRYEQYF. The DNA of the CDR3 is TGCGCCAGCTTCTCGTCCCCAGGTCGCTACGAGCAGTACTTC.

This clonotype came up a few times. The chain combines TRBV20-1 with TRBJ2-3, with TRBD2 identical over 11 bases. Trimming at V came to 0 bases and at J to 4 bases, leaving 9 bases not matched to a gene. CDR3 length: 17 residues. Germline V gives CDR1 DFQATT, CDR2 SNEGSKA (reference sequence). The CDR3 spells CSARDSASGRFADTQYF. The CDR3 DNA reads TGCAGTGCTAGAGATAGCGCTAGCGGGAGGTTCGCAGATACGCAGTATTTT.

The V and J genes are TRBV2 and TRBJ2-7; D perhaps matches TRBD2 (6 bases). The DNA end favors TRBJ2-1, so the J call may be wrong. The germline V gene has CDR1 SNHLY and CDR2 FYNNEI. The CDR3 sequence is 13 residues long. The CDR3 is CAREGPRADEQFF. CDR3 nucleotides: TGTGCCAGGGAGGGGCCGAGGGCCGATGAGCAGTTCTTC.

The chain recombines TRBV5-1 with TRBJ2-5; D remains ambiguous. The CDR3 covers 15 residues. From germline, CDR1 is SGHRS and CDR2 YFSETQ. The ends were cut back, 4 bases at V and 2 bases at J, with 15 bases in the middle. In DNA, the CDR3 is TGCGCCAGCAGCGAGGTGGGCGGTCTTCAAGAGACCCAGTACTTC. This codes for CASSEVGGLQETQYF.

This clonotype was recorded a few times. The J gene is TRBJ2-7, the V gene TRBV28; the D gene is possibly TRBD1 (6 bases). The CDR3 has 17 amino acids. V dropped 6 bases and J dropped 3 bases, with 24 bases sitting between them. Germline V gene lookup returns CDR1 MDHEN and CDR2 SYDVKM. The CDR3 protein is CASSPPMAWTAYYEQYF. CDR3 nucleotide sequence: TGTGCCAGCAGCCCCCCTATGGCATGGACAGCCTACTACGAGCAGTACTTC.

V usage is TRBV5-1 and J usage is TRBJ1-1; unclear D gene. CDR1 SGHRS and CDR2 YFSETQ come from the germline V gene. There are 11 residues in the CDR3. The germline V and J ends were trimmed by 7 bases and 11 bases, with 15 bases remaining between them. The CDR3 loop reads CASGSGRYAFF. The CDR3 coding sequence is TGCGCCAGCGGCAGTGGGCGTTACGCTTTCTTT.

The chain links TRBV19 to TRBJ2-3, with TRBD1 identical over 8 bases. The V segment lost 4 bases and the J segment 3 bases; nucleotides outside the gene matches: 3. In germline, CDR1 is LNHDA, CDR2 SQIVND (reference sequence). The CDR3 is made up of 14 amino acids. The CDR3 loop reads CASSKRTGTDTQYF. DNA of the CDR3: TGTGCCAGTAGTAAACGGACAGGGACAGATACGCAGTATTTT.

The genes are TRBV6-2 or TRBV6-3 and TRBJ2-1, with D perhaps TRBD1 or TRBD2 (5 bases each). Germline V gives CDR1 MNHEY, CDR2 SVGEGT. Trimming took off 6 bases at V and 10 bases at J, with 10 bases between the two ends. This CDR3 contains 11 residues. CDR3 in DNA: TGTGCCAGCAGGAGGGGAAAGGAGCAGTTCTTC. As protein: CASRRGKEQFF.

This chain connects TRBV27 to TRBJ1-1; D is uncertain. V was cut by 8 bases and J by 0 bases, with 16 bases left in between. Germline V CDR1 and CDR2: MNHEY, SMNVEV (reference sequence). The CDR3 contains 15 residues. CDR3 sequence reads: CASCQNGFMNTEAFF. CDR3 sequence (DNA): TGTGCCAGCTGTCAAAATGGGTTTATGAACACTGAAGCTTTCTTT.

Only a few counts were recorded for this clonotype. Because it lacks the conserved phenylalanine or tryptophan at the end, this CDR3 is likely a read error. The J gene is TRBJ1-2, the V gene TRBV29-1; TRBD1 is a possible D gene (6 bases). This CDR3 contains 13 residues. V was cut by 1 base and J by 8 bases, with 14 bases left in between. Germline V gene data show CDR1 as SQVTM and CDR2 as ANQGSEA. This CDR3 reads CSVEVGGGGGYTL. For the CDR3, the DNA is TGCAGCGTTGAAGTAGGGGGGGGAGGAGGCTACACCCTC.

This chain connects TRBV28 to TRBJ1-1; D is perhaps TRBD1 (5 bases). The V end lost 2 bases, the J end lost 4 bases, and 14 bases lay between the germline ends. The germline CDR1 and CDR2 sequences are MDHEN and SYDVKM. The CDR3 consists of 15 residues. The CDR3 protein is CASSLMGEWVTEAFF. CDR3 nucleotide sequence: TGTGCCAGCAGTTTAATGGGGGAATGGGTCACTGAAGCTTTCTTT.

Concerning this clonotype: One end of the junction does not line up with germline, which may come from a read error. The gene calls are TRBV6-1 and TRBJ2-1; no firm D call. This CDR3 contains 15 residues. The germline CDR1 and CDR2 sequences are MNHNS and SASEGT. Here the CDR3 DNA reads TGTGCCAGCAGAGAAGACTGGGCCTCCTACAATGAGCAGTTCTTC. Residues: CASREDWASYNEQFF.

This clonotype was counted only a few times. Sequence at one end of the junction differs from germline and may be a read error. The V and J genes are TRBV4-2 and TRBJ2-5; 7 nucleotides line up with TRBD2. Germline lookup yields CDR1 LGHNA and CDR2 YNFKEQ. CDR3 length equals 17 residues. In DNA, the CDR3 is TGTGCCAGCAGCCAAGATGAGGTGTCTAGCGGTCAAGGGACCCAGTACTTC. This gives the protein CASSQDEVSSGQGTQYF.

For the CDR3, the DNA is TGTGCCAGCAGCTTAGTTAGCGGGAGTATCAATGAGCAGTTCTTC. Translating it yields CASSLVSGSINEQFF. This chain joins TRBV7-2 and TRBJ2-1; 9 positions agree with TRBD2. The V and J ends lost 1 base and 6 bases, in that order; junction bases with no gene match: 4. The CDR3 has 15 amino acids. Per the germline V gene, CDR1 is SGHTA and CDR2 is FQGNSA.

This clonotype was detected only a few times. This may be a read error, as it is one base from a much larger clone. The gene calls are TRBV4-2 and TRBJ2-3, with 12 nucleotides matching TRBD2. From germline, CDR1 is LGHNA and CDR2 YNFKEQ. V shed 2 bases and J 2 bases; nucleotides not matched to a gene: 2. CDR3 length equals 16 residues. Here the CDR3 reads CASSQTSGGTTDTQYF. The DNA for the CDR3 is TGTGCCAGCAGCCAAACTAGCGGGGGGACCACAGATACGCAGTATTTT.

The V gene is TRBV9, the J gene TRBJ2-7, with TRBD2 matching over 14 bases. J was trimmed by 12 bases and V by 2 bases; bases with no gene match: 4. Germline values: CDR1 SGDLS, CDR2 YYNGEE. The length of the CDR3 is 13 residues. The CDR3 region is CASSVGLAGELYF. For the CDR3, the DNA is TGTGCCAGCAGCGTGGGACTAGCGGGAGAGTTGTACTTC.

This rearrangement joins TRBV7-8 to TRBJ2-7; 10 bases agree with TRBD2. CDR1 SGHVS and CDR2 FQNEAQ come from the germline V gene. V gave up 0 bases and J gave up 6 bases; unmatched junction bases: 8. The CDR3 consists of 16 residues. This chain's CDR3 is CASSLAVGLAAPEQYF. DNA for the CDR3: TGTGCCAGCAGCTTAGCGGTCGGACTAGCGGCTCCCGAGCAGTACTTC.

DNA for the CDR3: TGTGCCAGCAGCTTCACATTTACGACAGATTCCAATACGAACACTGAAGCTTTCTTT. Its protein product is CASSFTFTTDSNTNTEAFF. This sequence joins TRBV7-9 and TRBJ1-1; D perhaps matches TRBD1 (5 bases). This CDR3 has 19 amino acids. Trimming pared 3 bases from V and 1 base from J, leaving 24 bases between. Germline-derived CDR1 and CDR2 are SEHNR and FQNEAQ (reference sequence).

This clonotype was seen repeatedly, ten times or more. The V call is TRBV20-1, the J call TRBJ2-7; D remains unclear. CDR3 length: 12 amino acids. The ends were cut back, 2 bases at V and 4 bases at J, with 9 bases in the middle. Germline CDR1 reads DFQATT; CDR2 reads SNEGSKA (reference sequence). The CDR3 DNA is TGCAGTGCTAGAAAGCGAGAATACGAGCAGTACTTC. Translated, it gives CSARKREYEQYF.

A few counts support this clonotype. V usage is TRBV9 and J usage is TRBJ2-1, with D hard to call. The V and J ends lost 5 bases and 7 bases respectively, with 7 bases between them. Germline values: CDR1 SGDLS, CDR2 YYNGEE. There are 11 residues in the CDR3. CDR3 region: CASSVSNEQFF. The CDR3 region has the DNA TGTGCCAGCAGTGTCTCGAATGAGCAGTTCTTC.

This clonotype has more than one count but fewer than ten. CDR3 DNA: TGCAGCGTTGAAGATTTTATTCTTTCGGGGACTAGCGGGCCCCCCGGCCCAGATACGCAGTATTTT. Its protein is CSVEDFILSGTSGPPGPDTQYF. The chain links TRBV29-1 to TRBJ2-3; 12 nucleotides align to TRBD2. The CDR3 sequence is 22 residues long. Germline V CDR1 and CDR2: SQVTM, ANQGSEA. V was clipped by 0 bases and J by 4 bases; unmatched bases: 23.

This clonotype was observed a few times. The rearrangement links TRBV12-3 or TRBV12-4 to TRBJ2-3; no firm D call. The CDR3 is made up of 14 amino acids. Trimming took 3 bases from V and 2 from J, leaving 9 bases between them. The CDR3 DNA reads TGTGCCAGCAGTTTGGGCACCAACACAGATACGCAGTATTTT. As protein: CASSLGTNTDTQYF.

This rearrangement joins TRBV5-4 to TRBJ1-1, with D perhaps matching TRBD1 (5 bases). Trimming removed 4 bases from V and 0 bases from J, with 16 bases in between. The germline V gene encodes CDR1 SGHNT and CDR2 YYREEE (reference sequence). The CDR3 contains 16 residues. CDR3: CASSPLPTEMNTEAFF. The CDR3 nucleotides are TGTGCCAGCAGCCCCCTGCCGACAGAGATGAACACTGAAGCTTTCTTT.

This clonotype was observed a few times. The CDR3 DNA is TGTGCTAGTGGTTCCCCCCAGGATACGCAGTATTTT. It codes for CASGSPQDTQYF. J is TRBJ2-3 and V is TRBV12-5; no reliable D call. The V gene's germline CDR1 is LGHNT and CDR2 FRNRAP. The germline V and J ends were trimmed by 4 bases and 6 bases, with 8 bases remaining between them. CDR3 length equals 12 residues.

The V gene is TRBV12-3 or TRBV12-4, the J gene TRBJ1-2; 9 positions agree with TRBD1. V shed 3 bases and J 13 bases; nucleotides not matched to a gene: 6. There are 12 residues in the CDR3. CDR3 sequence: CASSLLDRGSTF. CDR3 nucleotides: TGTGCCAGCAGTTTGCTGGACAGGGGTTCCACCTTC.

V and J are TRBV7-9 and TRBJ1-4; D remains unclear. V lost 3 bases, J lost 8 bases, and 7 bases lay in between. The germline CDR1 and CDR2 sequences are SEHNR and FQNEAQ (reference sequence). CDR3 length equals 12 residues. The CDR3 bases are TGTGCCAGCAGCTTCCTACAGGAAAAACTGTTTTTT. Protein: CASSFLQEKLFF.

This clonotype occurred a few times. The junction departs from germline at one end; a sequencing error may be responsible. The genes are TRBV5-5 and TRBJ2-1; D gene uncertain. The assigned J gene may be wrong: the sequence end matches TRBJ2-7 better. The germline V gene encodes CDR1 SGHKS and CDR2 YYEKEE (reference sequence). The CDR3 spans 11 residues. The CDR3 DNA is TGTGCCGGCAGCTTCTACGACGAGCAGTACTTC. The encoded protein is CAGSFYDEQYF.

The V call is TRBV6-5, the J call TRBJ2-3; D is possibly TRBD2 (6 bases). Per the germline V gene, CDR1 is MNHEY and CDR2 is SVGAGI. The CDR3 has 15 residues. Trimming pared 0 bases from V and 6 bases from J, leaving 13 bases between. As DNA, the CDR3 is TGTGCCAGCAGTTACTCGAGGGACTCTTCCGATACGCAGTATTTT. Its translation is CASSYSRDSSDTQYF.